This T cell receptor beta chain was observed in a study of chemoradiotherapy in HPV16-positive cancers. Repeated repertoire sampling spanned the course of chemoradiotherapy. Points on this clone: No antigen is known for it.

The V gene lost 5 bases and the J gene lost 0 bases, with 11 bases spanning the gap. The CDR3 totals 15 residues. Germline-derived CDR1 and CDR2 are SEHNR and FQNEAQ (reference sequence). Clones were read by immunoSEQ multiplex PCR, and TCRdb kept only the in-frame ones, dropping some. Of several thousand clones in the sample, approximately 79% were seen once. The study's findings and limits: Only two HPV16-positive patients supplied the functional HPV-specificity definition.

V gene TRBV7-9 combines with J gene TRBJ1-3; D is ambiguous. This TCR was recovered from a human donor with HPV-associated anogenital cancer. Sampling was performed from a patient who underwent chemoradiotherapy. This chain's CDR3 is CASSLSGSSGNTIYF. The CDR3 DNA reads as TGTGCCAGCAGCCTTTCAGGCAGCTCTGGAAACACCATATATTTT.